What follows is one T cell receptor (beta chain) and its context. Its antigen has not been determined. No much larger clonotype is one base removed from it; base qualities were not supplied. The record originates from a study of technical replicates of blood from several donors (dated by TCRdb to the late 2010s). Libraries were constructed by the immunoSEQ multiplex PCR assay. The immuneACCESS repertoire file appears here via TCRdb, limited to in-frame rearrangements. These files lack a portion of the clones; in checked studies, under half of the deficit traces to unresolved V genes, and the cause of the others is not known. This sample comprises some 94,000 clones, approximately 94% of them detected only once. The top ten hold 0.3% to 0.35% of the sample. CDR1 and CDR2 (LGHNA, YSLEER) derive from the germline V gene. The CDR3 holds 18 amino acids from the cysteine to the phenylalanine. Only the CDR3 DNA is retained, 54 bases long and in frame from the first base. V is cut by 0 bases and J by 1 base, and the space between the germline ends is 16 bases.

Sequencing was carried out using T cells isolated from PBMCs. The chain is encoded by TRBV4-3 joined to TRBJ2-1, and possibly TRBD2, on 6 matching bases. The sequence came from a human donor in good health. The DNA sequence is given as TGCGCCAGCAGCCAAGACTGGGGGGTGGGAGAGTCCTACAATGAGCAGTTCTTC. This gives the protein CASSQDWGVGESYNEQFF.